A single sample gave rise to the 3 T cell receptor beta chains below, sequenced in a study of PD-1 blockade in classical Hodgkin lymphoma. The sample's time point: cycle 4 day 1 (C4D1), after 6 weeks of nivolumab. Relapse was seen in all patients after autologous stem cell transplantation, and brentuximab vedotin exposure was variable. Magnetic negative selection of thawed PBMCs was the method by which CD4+ T cells were purified. The protocol was immunoSEQ multiplex PCR, while the TCRdb copy is restricted to in-frame clones and leaves out a portion. The sample lists fewer than 20,000 clones; around 80% were seen once. The sequencing used CD4+ T cells from blood, collected before the fourth cycle of nivolumab. The receptors derive from a human donor with classical Hodgkin lymphoma.

This clone is a singleton in its sample. The chain recombines TRBV15 with TRBJ2-5; 7 nucleotides match TRBD2. Looked up from germline, CDR1 is LNHNV and CDR2 is YYDKDF (reference sequence). This CDR3 spans 15 amino acids. Trimming at V came to 1 base and at J to 4 bases, leaving 6 bases not matched to a gene. The CDR3 is CATSRAQGGRETQYF. The CDR3 DNA follows: TGTGCCACCAGCAGAGCCCAGGGCGGGAGAGAGACCCAGTACTTC.

This clone has just one count. Mismatch with germline at one junction end may stem from a read error. CDR3 sequence: CASSWGSQGTQYF. The CDR3 nucleotides are TGTGCCAGCAGCTGGGGGTCCCAAGGGACCCAGTACTTC. J is TRBJ2-5 and V is TRBV5-4, with D tentatively TRBD1 or TRBD2 (5 bases each). Germline V gene sequence: CDR1 SGHNT, CDR2 YYREEE (reference sequence). The CDR3 sequence is 13 residues long.

This chain connects TRBV18 to TRBJ1-1; the match to TRBD1 covers 7 bases. The CDR3 is 13 residues long. The V gene end was trimmed by 2 bases and the J gene end by 4 bases; junction bases not matched to a gene: 1. In germline, CDR1 is KGHSH, CDR2 LQKENI. CDR3 in DNA: TGTGCCAGCTCACCAGACAGGGCCACTGAAGCTTTCTTT. This gives the protein CASSPDRATEAFF.